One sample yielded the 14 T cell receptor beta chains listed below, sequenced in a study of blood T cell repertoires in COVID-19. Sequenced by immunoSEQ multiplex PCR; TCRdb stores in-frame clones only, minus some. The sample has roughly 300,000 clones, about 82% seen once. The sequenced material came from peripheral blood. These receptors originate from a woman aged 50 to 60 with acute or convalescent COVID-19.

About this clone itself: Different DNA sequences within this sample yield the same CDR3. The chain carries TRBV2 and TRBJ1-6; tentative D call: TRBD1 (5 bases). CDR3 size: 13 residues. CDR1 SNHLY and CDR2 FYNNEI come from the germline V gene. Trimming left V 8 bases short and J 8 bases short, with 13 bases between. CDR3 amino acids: CASSGTGDSPLHF. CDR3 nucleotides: TGTGCCAGCTCCGGGACGGGAGATTCACCCCTCCACTTT.

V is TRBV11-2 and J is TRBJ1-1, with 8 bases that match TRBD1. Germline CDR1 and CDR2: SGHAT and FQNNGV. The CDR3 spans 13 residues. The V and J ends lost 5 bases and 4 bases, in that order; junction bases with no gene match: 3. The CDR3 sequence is CASSTDRGTEAFF. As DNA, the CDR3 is TGTGCCAGCAGCACAGACAGGGGCACTGAAGCTTTCTTT.

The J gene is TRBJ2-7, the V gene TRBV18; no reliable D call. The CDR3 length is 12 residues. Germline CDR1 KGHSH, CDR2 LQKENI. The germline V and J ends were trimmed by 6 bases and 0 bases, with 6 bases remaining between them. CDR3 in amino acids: CASSLSSYEQYF. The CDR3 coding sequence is TGTGCCAGCTCCCTTAGCTCCTACGAGCAGTACTTC.

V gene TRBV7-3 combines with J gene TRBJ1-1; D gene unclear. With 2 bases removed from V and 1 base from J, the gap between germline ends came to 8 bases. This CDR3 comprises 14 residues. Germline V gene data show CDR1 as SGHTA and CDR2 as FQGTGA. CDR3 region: CASSLSRENTEAFF. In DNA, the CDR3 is TGTGCCAGCAGCTTATCGCGGGAGAACACTGAAGCTTTCTTT.

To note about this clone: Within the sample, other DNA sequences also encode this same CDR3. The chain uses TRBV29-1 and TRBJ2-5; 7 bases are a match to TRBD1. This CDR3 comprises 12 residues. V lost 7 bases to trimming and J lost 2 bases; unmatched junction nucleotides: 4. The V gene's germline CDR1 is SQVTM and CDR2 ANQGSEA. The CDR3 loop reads CSGRQGQETQYF. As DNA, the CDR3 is TGCAGCGGACGACAGGGACAAGAGACCCAGTACTTC.

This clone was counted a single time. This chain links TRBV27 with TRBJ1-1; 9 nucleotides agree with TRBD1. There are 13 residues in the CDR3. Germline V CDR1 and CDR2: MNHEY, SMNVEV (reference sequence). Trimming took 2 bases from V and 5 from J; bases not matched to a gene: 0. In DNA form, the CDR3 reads TGTGCCAGCAGTTTAGACAGGGGGACTGAAGCTTTCTTT. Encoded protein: CASSLDRGTEAFF.

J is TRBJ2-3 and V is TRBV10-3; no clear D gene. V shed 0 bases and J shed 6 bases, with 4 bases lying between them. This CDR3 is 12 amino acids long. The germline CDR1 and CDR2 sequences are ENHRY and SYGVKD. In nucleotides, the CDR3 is TGTGCCATCAGTGAGTCGGCTGATACGCAGTATTTT. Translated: CAISESADTQYF.

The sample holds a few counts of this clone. CDR3 DNA sequence: TGTGCCAGCAGTTTCGAGGGGGCCTATGGCTACACCTTC. It translates to CASSFEGAYGYTF. This chain joins TRBV27 and TRBJ1-2; 7 bases match TRBD1. This CDR3 comprises 13 residues. The J segment lost 4 bases and the V segment lost 3 bases, leaving 2 bases of the junction unmatched. Germline V gives CDR1 MNHEY, CDR2 SMNVEV (reference sequence).

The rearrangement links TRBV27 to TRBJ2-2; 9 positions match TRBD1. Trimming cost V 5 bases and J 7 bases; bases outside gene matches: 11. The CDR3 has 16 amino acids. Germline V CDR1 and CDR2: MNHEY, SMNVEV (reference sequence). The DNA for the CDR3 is TGTGCCAGCAGTGCCATTGCACAGGGGGCTAACGGGGAGCTGTTTTTT. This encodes CASSAIAQGANGELFF.

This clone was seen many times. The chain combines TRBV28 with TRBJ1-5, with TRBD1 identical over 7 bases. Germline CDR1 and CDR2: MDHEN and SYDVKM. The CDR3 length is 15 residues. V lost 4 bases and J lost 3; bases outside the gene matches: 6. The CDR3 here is CASSSPTGVNQPQHF. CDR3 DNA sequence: TGTGCCAGCAGTTCCCCTACAGGGGTCAATCAGCCCCAGCATTTT.

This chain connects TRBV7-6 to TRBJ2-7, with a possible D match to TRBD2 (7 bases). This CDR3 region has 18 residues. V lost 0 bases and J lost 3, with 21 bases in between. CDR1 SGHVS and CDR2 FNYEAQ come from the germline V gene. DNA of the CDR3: TGTGCCAGCAGCTTAGCGCGGGAGACAGGTCTGAGCAACTACGAGCAGTACTTC. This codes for CASSLARETGLSNYEQYF.

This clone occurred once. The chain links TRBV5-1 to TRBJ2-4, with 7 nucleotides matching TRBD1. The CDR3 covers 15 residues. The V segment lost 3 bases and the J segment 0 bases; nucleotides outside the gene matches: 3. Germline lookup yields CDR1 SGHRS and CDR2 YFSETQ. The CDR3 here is CASSWTGLAKNIQYF. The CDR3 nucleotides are TGCGCCAGCAGCTGGACAGGACTAGCCAAAAACATTCAGTACTTC.

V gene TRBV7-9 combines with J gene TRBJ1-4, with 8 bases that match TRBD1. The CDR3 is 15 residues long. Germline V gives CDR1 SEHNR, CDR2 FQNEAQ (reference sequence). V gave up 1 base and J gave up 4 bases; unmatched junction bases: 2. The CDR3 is CASSLGTGYNEKLFF. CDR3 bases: TGTGCCAGCAGCTTAGGGACAGGGTATAATGAAAAACTGTTTTTT.

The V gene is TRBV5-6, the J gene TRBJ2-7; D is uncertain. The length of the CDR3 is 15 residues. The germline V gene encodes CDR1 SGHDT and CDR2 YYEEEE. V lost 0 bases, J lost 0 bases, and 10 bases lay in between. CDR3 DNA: TGTGCCAGCAGCTTGGGGCAGCGTAACTCCTACGAGCAGTACTTC. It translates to CASSLGQRNSYEQYF.